This T cell receptor (beta chain) was sequenced for a study of cytomegalovirus exposure and HLA in healthy donors. General observations from the study: The authors excluded some V segments, including TRBV6-2 and TRBV6-3, as indistinguishable.

For this clone: What it binds is not known.

Germline-derived CDR1 and CDR2 are SGHKS and YYEKEE (reference sequence). Trimming removed 0 bases at V and 8 bases at J, with 11 bases between. The CDR3 spans 13 residues. Researchers ran the PCR with 60 Vbeta and 13 Jbeta primers. The method was immunoSEQ multiplex PCR; TCRdb's version includes in-frame clones alone and lacks a portion of them. The profile covers approximately 110,000 clones, with 76% appearing a single time and roughly 8% taken by the ten largest. This TCR came from a man between 35 and 55 years old in good health and CMV-seropositive. The rearrangement joins TRBV5-5 to TRBJ1-2; a weak D match, TRBD1 (5 bases). The sample comprised PBMCs. CDR3 nucleotides: TGTGCCAGCAGCTTGGAAGGGGCTAGGGGCTACACCTTC. Translated, it gives CASSLEGARGYTF.